This T cell receptor beta chain was captured by sequencing in a study of cytomegalovirus exposure and HLA in healthy donors (dated by TCRdb to about 2017). Looking at the study overall: According to an earlier analysis of a few hundred of the donors, about 179 million T cells yielded over 100 million unique TCR beta sequences and approximately 280 Gb of sequence data. An early release covering approximately 600 HLA-typed donors comprised roughly 300 gigabases of sequencing data and roughly 86 million unique TCR sequences. Of the approximately 400 genotyped donors, over 70% fell in the genetic ancestry cluster associated with self-reported Caucasian donors. The study aimed to test whether signatures of past pathogen exposure could be identified by cataloging public T cell receptors. Using immunosequencing, the study profiled T cell repertoires from some 670 subjects and related those repertoires to cytomegalovirus serostatus. A separate validation cohort of roughly 110 different subjects was used in addition to the approximately 640-subject first cohort. To predict cytomegalovirus infection status, the study combined high-throughput TCR immunosequencing, statistical association of individual TCRs with disease status, and machine learning. A later analysis re-analyzed previously published TCR beta repertoires from 650 to 800 donors and added high-resolution HLA genotyping to study TCR occurrence patterns. Rather than using new phenotypic data, the later analysis identified candidate immune exposures from TCR beta sequences and from how often those sequences occurred across donors. An earlier analysis of 587 of the donors used high-throughput TCR beta sequencing to judge whether each TCR beta V gene segment behaved as functional or pseudogenic. Donor age, sex, ethnicity and CMV serostatus were collected together with the repertoire data. A later genetic analysis used genome-wide SNP genotypes for about 55% of the 666 donors, treating that subset as a discovery cohort. All discovery cohort repertoires had been generated using a single sequencing platform. HLA typing covered class I and class II loci at four-digit resolution. The number of typed donors differed by locus: 629-630 for A, B, C, DRB1 and DQB1; 522 for DQA1; around 610 for DPA1; and around 450 for DPB1. A handful of DR-DQ haplotypes were handled as single units for association and clustering because linkage in the cohort was strong. Across some 400 genotyped donors of the cohort, an average of roughly 200,000 unique TCR beta nucleotide sequences per donor were sequenced, and roughly 20% of those sequences were non-productive.

Study-level results and caveats: Several of the top co-occurrence clusters appeared to be linked to parvovirus B19, influenza, CMV and Epstein-Barr virus, according to a later analysis. In vitro tests confirmed that a few of the cytomegalovirus-associated TCR beta chains recognize cytomegalovirus antigens. The only immune exposure information available for the cohort was CMV serostatus. An earlier analysis of around 540 of the donors showed that most TCR beta V segments appeared in productive rearrangements either about 87% or about 30% of the time, which broadly matched IMGT annotations. In this cohort, only TCR beta chains were sequenced, and detectable features were limited by the absence of alpha or paired-chain data. The study listed 150 to 200 TCR beta chains as associated with cytomegalovirus. In a later analysis, the rate of TCR association differed among HLA loci, with DRB1 alleles having the most associated TCRs and HLA-C alleles having the fewest. In both the original and validation cohorts, the classifier was reported to diagnose cytomegalovirus status with high specificity and sensitivity. A group of highly shared sequence variants was considered likely to be a technical artifact of the sequencing pipeline. Some IMGT-functional V segments, including TRBV6-2 and TRBV6-3, could not be distinguished by the 87-base-pair reads and were therefore excluded. A further reported finding was that TCR beta sequences accurately predicted the HLA-A and HLA-B alleles for most subjects in the first cohort. In a later analysis, most CMV-associated TCR beta chains were found to appear HLA-restricted, with HLA associations seemingly driven largely by CMV exposure. Most TCR sequences were seen in very few donors, while some public TCRs were found in many individuals. The earlier analysis of 587 of the donors excluded fewer than 20 rarely observed V segments, including chromosome 9 orphons, because counts were too low. At a false discovery rate of 0.05, a later analysis linked 16,951 TCR beta sequences to specific HLA alleles. Linkage disequilibrium might explain the correlated functional status among segregating V segments, but an unknown experimental factor could not be ruled out. When HLA alleles, especially DR and DQ, strongly co-occurred, attributing TCR associations to individual alleles was difficult. Sequencing depth was assumed to be roughly uniform across donors in the presence/absence analyses, though that assumption may not hold. The authors suggested that the approach could potentially be extended to other disease states and immunological phenotypes. In a later analysis, HLA-associated TCR beta chains showed more clonal expansion and lower generation probabilities than non-associated chains that were equally common. Because HLA typing was unavailable for some donors at each locus, only the typed subset was used in association tests. In a later genetic analysis, a missense DCLRE1C variant was associated with V-gene and J-gene trimming of TCR beta chains, and the association was replicated in an independent cohort. A later genetic analysis reported fewer N-insertions in productive TCRs among donors in an Asian-associated ancestry cluster than the roughly 620-donor mean.

Libraries were constructed by the immunoSEQ multiplex PCR assay. For the multiplex PCR, a mixture combining 60 forward primers for TCR Vbeta segments and 13 reverse primers for TCR Jbeta segments was used. The CDR3 region of rearranged TCR beta genes was amplified from genomic DNA by a multiplex PCR assay. On the Illumina HiSeq System, the amplified TCR beta libraries were sequenced as 87-base-pair reads. The study's own analysis went as follows. In a later analysis, approximately 74 million unique TCR beta chains were counted across the roughly 700 repertoires, and around 11 million of these chains were shared by at least two donors. To remove PCR and sequencing errors, raw reads were error-corrected and collapsed into unique sequences using a nearest-neighbor algorithm that merged closely related sequences. Alignment of CDR3 sequences to IMGT reference sequences was used to assign V, D and J gene segments. For a sequence to be retained, a match of at least six nucleotides to both a V gene segment and a J gene segment was required. A rearrangement was called productive if the CDR3 had no stop codons and remained in frame with V and J, and every other rearrangement was called non-productive. CDR3 was defined according to IMGT convention as the region running from the second conserved V-encoded cysteine to the conserved J-encoded phenylalanine. Sequences without an unambiguous match to a single V gene segment were excluded from the earlier analysis of about 630 of the donors. In an earlier analysis of 587 of the donors, V segments were called functional above 56.7% productive rearrangements and were called segregating when the between-donor standard deviation exceeded 5%. A statistical classification framework was built to diagnose cytomegalovirus status from the catalog of TCR beta chain sequences. In a later analysis, V and J genes were assigned by comparing TCR nucleotide sequences against IMGT/GENE-DB human TR gene sequences. A later analysis assigned CDR3 sequences and most-parsimonious VDJ recombination scenarios with the TCRdist pipeline. In a later analysis, every TCR beta chain was defined by the combination of its CDR3 amino acid sequence and its V-gene family, and reads without a unique V-gene family were dropped. In a later analysis, nearly 600 highly shared, low-generation-probability nucleotide sequences were removed to address suspected cross-contamination and a sequencing artifact. In a later analysis, a clonal expansion index was calculated for each public chain from normalized within-repertoire ranks of inferred template counts. In a later analysis, generation probabilities were computed with a VDJ recombination model fitted to out-of-frame rearrangements, and the resulting probabilities were checked against IGoR. Hypergeometric tests were used in a later analysis to score TCR-TCR, TCR-HLA and TCR-CMV co-occurrence, with a repertoire-size bias correction applied to the TCR pairs. In a later analysis, false discovery rates were estimated by permuting HLA or CMV assignments 20 times. In a later analysis, co-occurring TCRs were grouped using DBSCAN, and TCRdist sequence similarity was added for clustering within HLA-allele-positive subsets. For co-occurrence clustering, repertoires with fewer than 30,000 or more than 120,000 public chains were excluded, along with roughly 5 repertoires with anomalous nucleotide sharing. The clones in this table, taken by TCRdb from immuneACCESS, are in-frame only. Not every clone is retained; where verified, under half of the shortfall comes from an unresolved V gene, and the cause of the rest is unknown. The V and J calls and clone size were taken over from that table, and D and trimming were inferred from the DNA. The sample table contains roughly 150,000 clones; only one count was recorded for around 83% of them. The ten largest account for about 0.89% of the sample.

The cohort consisted of approximately 690 healthy bone marrow donors. At the time of sampling, all cohort members were nominally healthy, though unrecorded immune exposures were likely present. The donor was CMV seropositive and was included in the group of 250 to 300 seropositive cohort members. A peripheral blood sample was provided by each donor, and peripheral blood mononuclear cells were used for TCR beta sequencing. The Qiagen DNeasy Blood Extraction Kit was used to extract genomic DNA from the blood cell samples. Spanning cysteine to phenylalanine, the CDR3 consists of 13 amino acids. The DNA shown is the 39-base CDR3, in frame from base 1. V gives up 6 bases and J gives up 2 bases, and the segment between their germline ends measures 10 bases. For CDR1 and CDR2, the germline V gene lists SNHLY and FYNNEI. In the case of this clone: It lacks a known antigen. Base qualities are missing; no much larger clone stands one base away.

The chain uses TRBV2 and TRBJ1-2, with the D gene not confidently named. Source material: PBMCs. The TCR sequence derives from a girl aged 2 to 9 in good health and CMV-seropositive. At the DNA level, the sequence is TGTGCCAGCAGCAGAAATTCCAACTATGGCTACACCTTC. This is translated as CASSRNSNYGYTF.